Presented here are 10 T cell receptor beta chains from one specimen sequenced in a study of blood T cell repertoires in COVID-19 (dated by TCRdb to 2018 to 2020). The library was produced with the immunoSEQ multiplex PCR assay. TCRdb mirrors the immuneACCESS table, restricted to in-frame sequences. Some clones are absent from its copies; in checked studies, under half trace to an unresolved V gene, and the reason for the others is unknown. The sample table records just over 350,000 clones; 87% of these occur just once. 2.5% to 3% of the sample is held by the ten biggest clonotypes. Material: PBMCs or T cells enriched from blood (not recorded which). The receptors derive from a young woman who had recovered from COVID-19.

The chain joins TRBV5-1 to TRBJ2-1; 8 bases align to TRBD1. CDR1 and CDR2 from the germline V gene are SGHRS and YFSETQ. With 4 bases clipped from V and 1 base from J, the junction kept 16 bases outside the gene matches. This CDR3 is built from 19 residues. The CDR3 reads CASSPGQGLVLGSYNEQFF. The CDR3 DNA is TGCGCCAGCAGCCCCGGACAGGGTCTTGTGTTGGGGTCCTACAATGAGCAGTTCTTC.

This clone was recorded only once. This chain links TRBV18 with TRBJ1-2; 7 bases are a match to TRBD1. After removal of 3 bases from V and 3 bases from J, the junction contained 4 bases not matched to a gene. CDR3 length equals 14 residues. Germline assignment: CDR1 KGHSH and CDR2 LQKENI. CDR3 residues: CASSPGTADYGYTF. The CDR3 DNA is TGTGCCAGCTCACCTGGGACAGCCGACTATGGCTACACCTTC.

This clone was observed a single time. The chain recombines TRBV21-1 with TRBJ1-2; the table names TRBD1, a call not compared with the DNA. TRBV21-1 counts as a pseudogene. This CDR3 has 14 residues. The CDR3, as DNA: TGTGCCAGCATATTTCGGACAGGGAGCTATGGCTACACCTTC. Translated: CASIFRTGSYGYTF.

This chain links TRBV24-1 with TRBJ2-3; no reliable D call. The CDR3 is 16 amino acids. Germline loops: CDR1 KGHDR, CDR2 SFDVKD. The V end was cut by 3 bases, the J end by 0 bases, with 12 bases between. DNA of the CDR3: TGTGCCACCAGTGATCCCGGTCCCTCTAGCACAGATACGCAGTATTTT. Translating gives CATSDPGPSSTDTQYF.

This chain joins TRBV7-9 and TRBJ1-4, with no clear D. V was cut by 6 bases and J by 5 bases, with 10 bases left in between. Germline V gene lookup returns CDR1 SEHNR and CDR2 FQNEAQ (reference sequence). The CDR3 sequence is 13 residues long. CDR3 residues: CASRIWENEKLFF. CDR3 sequence (DNA): TGTGCCAGCAGGATATGGGAGAATGAAAAACTGTTTTTT.

V gene TRBV5-1 combines with J gene TRBJ1-1, with TRBD1 matching over 8 bases. The CDR3 is made up of 14 amino acids. Germline CDR1 is SGHRS and CDR2 is YFSETQ. Trimming removed 4 bases from V and 5 bases from J; junction bases left unmatched: 7. CDR3 amino acids: CASSPGQGVTEAFF. Here the CDR3 DNA reads TGCGCCAGCAGCCCAGGACAGGGAGTGACTGAAGCTTTCTTT.

This clone showed up just a few times. The V call is TRBV5-1, the J call TRBJ1-4, with TRBD1 identical over 10 bases. Germline V gene lookup returns CDR1 SGHRS and CDR2 YFSETQ. CDR3 size: 16 residues. J lost 5 bases, V lost 0 bases, and 4 bases had no gene match. In DNA, the CDR3 is TGCGCCAGCAGCTTGGTGACAGGGGGCCTGAATGAAAAACTGTTTTTT. It yields the protein CASSLVTGGLNEKLFF.

The V and J genes are TRBV18 and TRBJ1-1; no reliable D call. V was shortened by 3 bases and J by 1 base, with 9 bases between the two germline ends. Germline CDR1 KGHSH, CDR2 LQKENI. The CDR3 runs 14 residues. The chain's CDR3 is CASSPAPRNTEAFF. CDR3 in DNA: TGTGCCAGCTCACCCGCCCCTAGGAACACTGAAGCTTTCTTT.

V is TRBV30 and J is TRBJ2-7; the D is unclear. Trimming took 5 bases from V and 4 from J, leaving 15 bases between them. The V gene's germline CDR1 is GTSNPN and CDR2 SVGIG (reference sequence). The CDR3 length is 13 residues. CDR3 bases: TGTGCCTGGTCCAGTGAAATCCTTTACGAGCAGTACTTC. Its translation: CAWSSEILYEQYF.

The genes are TRBV28 and TRBJ2-3; D is ambiguous. Between the trimmed V and J ends, which lost 8 bases and 8 bases, there was a span of 14 bases. The CDR3 is made up of 12 amino acids. Looked up from germline, CDR1 is MDHEN and CDR2 is SYDVKM. The CDR3 sequence is CASRKILGTQYF. The CDR3 nucleotides read TGTGCCAGCCGAAAGATCCTAGGTACGCAGTATTTT.